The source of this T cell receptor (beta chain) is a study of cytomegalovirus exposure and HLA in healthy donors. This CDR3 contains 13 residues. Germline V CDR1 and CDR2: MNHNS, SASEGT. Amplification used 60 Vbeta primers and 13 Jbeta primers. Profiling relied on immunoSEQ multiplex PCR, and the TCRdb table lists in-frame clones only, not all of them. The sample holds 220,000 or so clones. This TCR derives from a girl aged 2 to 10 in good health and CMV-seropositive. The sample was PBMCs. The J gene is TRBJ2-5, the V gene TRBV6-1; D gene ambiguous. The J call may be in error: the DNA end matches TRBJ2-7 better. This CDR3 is CASSVIYPHEQYF. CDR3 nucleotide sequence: TGTGCCAGCAGTGTGATCTATCCCCACGAGCAGTACTTC.